Detailed here is one T cell receptor (beta chain). Its specificity is unknown. The germline V gene encodes CDR1 SGHRS and CDR2 YFSETQ. The CDR3 covers 13 residues. The V gene lost 1 base and the J gene lost 5 bases, with 9 bases spanning the gap. This sample was taken from a study of T cells in localized non-small cell lung cancer. Overall study findings and caveats: Uninvolved adjacent lung, not tumor, had the highest T cell clonality.

Generated by immunoSEQ multiplex PCR, the TCRdb table keeps only in-frame clones and is missing some. The repertoire holds 70,000 or so clones, with roughly 84% as singletons. This TCR was recovered from an older female donor with stage I lung adenocarcinoma. V gene TRBV5-1 combines with J gene TRBJ2-5; D may be TRBD1 (5 bases). Here the sequenced sample was peripheral blood, taken before any cancer treatment. As DNA, the CDR3 is TGCGCCAGCAGCTTGCAGGGAACGGAGACCCAGTACTTC. Translating gives CASSLQGTETQYF.